Here is one TCR beta chain with its context. Its antigen remains unknown. The V gene lost 3 bases and the J gene lost 8 bases, with 11 bases spanning the gap. There are 13 residues in the CDR3. Germline CDR1 reads MNHEY; CDR2 reads SMNVEV (reference sequence). The data are from a study of cytotoxic CD8 clonotypes in ibrutinib-treated CLL. Study as a whole: Investigators reported 24 partial and 2 complete responses; after median approximately 74 months, about 15 patients remained remitted and 12 progressed.

Clones were read by immunoSEQ multiplex PCR, and TCRdb kept only the in-frame ones, dropping some. Of about 200,000 clones in the sample, 70% were seen once. Study-level points and caveats: Rising at ibrutinib response, clonality subsequently fell back toward baseline at progression. T-cell clonality at baseline went above that of age-matched healthy donors and rose and fell with circulating CD8+ T-cell counts.

Sample: PBMCs, taken after 12 months of ibrutinib treatment. The chain links TRBV27 to TRBJ2-1; no reliable D call. This clonotype originated in a human donor with chronic lymphocytic leukemia. CDR3: CASSFNDQDEQFF. The CDR3 coding sequence is TGTGCCAGCAGTTTTAACGATCAGGATGAGCAGTTCTTC.